These T cell receptor beta chains were read from a single sample in a study of spatial heterogeneity in lung cancer. TCRdb reanalysed the 5' RACE reads using MiXCR and keeps one entry per CDR3 protein. In the table there are roughly 120,000 distinct CDR3 sequences, 10% to 11% of which are singletons. The sequencing used PBMCs, collected at follow-up. The source is a female donor with early-stage non-small cell lung cancer. The CDR3 runs from the conserved cysteine through the conserved F or W. The order of the fields is clone size, CDR3 length, D gene, J gene, V gene, CDR3 DNA, CDR3 protein. A D gene is named only where the DNA matches it firmly. Size is omitted from some rows. Given values are once, few, many or a class for expanded clones.

abundance: few; len: 14; d_gene: -; j_gene: TRBJ2-1; v_gene: TRBV18; CDR3nt: TGTGCCAGCTCACCACCTTCAACCTACAATGAGCAGTTCTTC; CDR3aa: CASSPPSTYNEQFF
abundance: -; len: 15; d_gene: TRBD1; j_gene: TRBJ1-1; v_gene: TRBV4-2; CDR3nt: TGTGTCAGCAGCCGAGACAGGGGGCAGAACACTGAAGCTTTCTTT; CDR3aa: CVSSRDRGQNTEAFF
abundance: -; len: 15; d_gene: TRBD2; j_gene: TRBJ2-2; v_gene: TRBV6-1; CDR3nt: TGTGCCAGCAGGCTAGCGGATTTCAACACCGGGGAGCTGTTTTTT; CDR3aa: CASRLADFNTGELFF
abundance: many; len: 13; d_gene: -; j_gene: TRBJ2-1; v_gene: TRBV24-1; CDR3nt: TGTGCCACCAGTGCCCGCCGGTTCAATGAGCAGTTCTTC; CDR3aa: CATSARRFNEQFF
abundance: -; len: 15; d_gene: TRBD2; j_gene: TRBJ2-1; v_gene: TRBV6-2/TRBV6-3; CDR3nt: TGTGCCAGCAGTTCTAGCGGGAGGTTCTACAATGAGCAGTTCTTC; CDR3aa: CASSSSGRFYNEQFF
abundance: few; len: 15; d_gene: -; j_gene: TRBJ2-3; v_gene: TRBV10-3; CDR3nt: TGTGCCATCAGTGAGAATAAGGGGGGCGCAGATACGCAGTATTTT; CDR3aa: CAISENKGGADTQYF
abundance: many; len: 15; d_gene: -; j_gene: TRBJ2-1; v_gene: TRBV7-6; CDR3nt: TGTGCCAGCAGCTTAGCGCGAAGCTCAAACAATGAGCAGTTCTTC; CDR3aa: CASSLARSSNNEQFF
abundance: many; len: 13; d_gene: -; j_gene: TRBJ2-1; v_gene: TRBV6-2/TRBV6-3; CDR3nt: TGTGCCAGCAGACTAGCTAATGAGAATGAGCAGTTCTTC; CDR3aa: CASRLANENEQFF
abundance: -; len: 17; d_gene: TRBD2; j_gene: TRBJ2-1; v_gene: TRBV6-1; CDR3nt: TGTGCCAGCAGTGGACCCCTTGCGGGAGGGGGTTACAATGAGCAGTTCTTC; CDR3aa: CASSGPLAGGGYNEQFF
abundance: -; len: 12; d_gene: -; j_gene: TRBJ1-2; v_gene: TRBV5-5; CDR3nt: TGTGCCAGCAGCAGAAGTAACTATGGCTACACCTTC; CDR3aa: CASSRSNYGYTF
abundance: few; len: 12; d_gene: -; j_gene: TRBJ2-2; v_gene: TRBV7-9; CDR3nt: TGTGCCAGCAGCCTTTTCACCGGGGAGCTGTTTTTT; CDR3aa: CASSLFTGELFF
abundance: -; len: 17; d_gene: -; j_gene: TRBJ2-3; v_gene: TRBV5-1; CDR3nt: TGCGCCAGCAGCTTGAACAGGATCGACTACTACACAGATACGCAGTATTTT; CDR3aa: CASSLNRIDYYTDTQYF
abundance: -; len: 13; d_gene: -; j_gene: TRBJ1-6; v_gene: TRBV28; CDR3nt: TGTGCCAGCAGTTTTGGGGGGAGTTACGCCCTCCACTTT; CDR3aa: CASSFGGSYALHF
abundance: few; len: 13; d_gene: -; j_gene: TRBJ2-7; v_gene: TRBV12-3/TRBV12-4; CDR3nt: TGTGCCAGCAGTTTCCAGGGTAAATACGAGCAGTACTTC; CDR3aa: CASSFQGKYEQYF
abundance: few; len: 16; d_gene: -; j_gene: TRBJ2-1; v_gene: TRBV10-3; CDR3nt: TGTGCCATCAGTTCGGAGGCCTTTTCCTCCTACAATGAGCAGTTCTTC; CDR3aa: CAISSEAFSSYNEQFF
abundance: large; len: 14; d_gene: -; j_gene: TRBJ1-5; v_gene: TRBV9; CDR3nt: TGTGCCAGCAGCGTCGGGTATAGCAATCAGCCCCAGCATTTT; CDR3aa: CASSVGYSNQPQHF
abundance: many; len: 19; d_gene: TRBD2; j_gene: TRBJ2-5; v_gene: TRBV20-1; CDR3nt: TGCAGTGCTGCCCATCCACGGCTAGCGGGAGGCGTTTACAAAGAGACCCAGTACTTC; CDR3aa: CSAAHPRLAGGVYKETQYF
abundance: few; len: 15; d_gene: TRBD1; j_gene: TRBJ1-4; v_gene: TRBV28; CDR3nt: TGTGCCAGCAGAACACACGACAGGACAGGAGAAAAACTGTTTTTT; CDR3aa: CASRTHDRTGEKLFF
abundance: many; len: 15; d_gene: TRBD2; j_gene: TRBJ2-5; v_gene: TRBV2; CDR3nt: TGTGCCAGCAGGAGGACTAGCGGGATAGCGGAGACCCAGTACTTC; CDR3aa: CASRRTSGIAETQYF
abundance: few; len: 14; d_gene: -; j_gene: TRBJ2-5; v_gene: TRBV11-2; CDR3nt: TGTGCCAGCAGCCATACAGGGCTCACAGAGACCCAGTACTTC; CDR3aa: CASSHTGLTETQYF